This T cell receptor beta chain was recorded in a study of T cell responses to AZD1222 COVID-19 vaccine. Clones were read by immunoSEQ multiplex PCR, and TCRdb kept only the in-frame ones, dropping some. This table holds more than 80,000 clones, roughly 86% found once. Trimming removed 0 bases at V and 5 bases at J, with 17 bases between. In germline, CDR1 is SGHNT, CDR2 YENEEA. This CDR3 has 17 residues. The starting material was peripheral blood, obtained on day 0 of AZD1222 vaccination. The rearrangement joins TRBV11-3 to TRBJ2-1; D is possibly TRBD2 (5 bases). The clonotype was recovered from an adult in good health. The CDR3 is CASSLDGLAGTNNEQFF. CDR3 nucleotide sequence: TGTGCCAGCAGCTTAGACGGCCTAGCCGGTACGAACAATGAGCAGTTCTTC.